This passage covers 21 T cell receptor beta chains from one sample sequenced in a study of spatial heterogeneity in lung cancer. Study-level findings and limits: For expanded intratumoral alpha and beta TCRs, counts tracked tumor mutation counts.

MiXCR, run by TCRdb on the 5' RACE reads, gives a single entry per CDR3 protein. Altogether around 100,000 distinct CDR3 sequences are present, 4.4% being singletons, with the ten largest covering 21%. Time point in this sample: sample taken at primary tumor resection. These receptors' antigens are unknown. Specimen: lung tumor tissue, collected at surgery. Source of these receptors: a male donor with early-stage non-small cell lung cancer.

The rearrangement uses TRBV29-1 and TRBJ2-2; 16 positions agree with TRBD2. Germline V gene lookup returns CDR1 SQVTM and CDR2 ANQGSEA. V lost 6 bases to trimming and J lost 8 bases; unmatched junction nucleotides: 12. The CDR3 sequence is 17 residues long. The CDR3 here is CSVLGLAGGSVFGELFF. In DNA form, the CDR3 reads TGCAGCGTATTGGGACTAGCGGGAGGGTCGGTTTTTGGGGAGCTGTTTTTT.

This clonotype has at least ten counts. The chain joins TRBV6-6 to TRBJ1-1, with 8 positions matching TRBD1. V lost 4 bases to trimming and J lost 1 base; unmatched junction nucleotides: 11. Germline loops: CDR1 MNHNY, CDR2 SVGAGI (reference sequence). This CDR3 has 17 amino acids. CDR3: CASSSPPYGQGNTEAFF. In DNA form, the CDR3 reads TGTGCCAGCAGTTCTCCACCCTATGGACAGGGGAACACTGAAGCTTTCTTT.

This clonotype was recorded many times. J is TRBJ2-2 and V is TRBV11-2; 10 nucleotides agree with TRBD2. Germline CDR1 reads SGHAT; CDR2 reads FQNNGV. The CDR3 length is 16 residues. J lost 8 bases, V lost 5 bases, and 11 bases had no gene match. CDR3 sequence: CASSLLAGEVLGELFF. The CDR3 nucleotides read TGTGCCAGCAGCCTTCTAGCGGGAGAAGTCCTGGGGGAGCTGTTTTTT.

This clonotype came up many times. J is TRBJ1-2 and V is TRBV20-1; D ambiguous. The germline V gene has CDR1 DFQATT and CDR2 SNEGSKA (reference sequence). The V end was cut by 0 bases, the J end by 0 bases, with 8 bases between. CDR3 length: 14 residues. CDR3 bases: TGCAGTGCTAGAGATCGGGAGACTAACTATGGCTACACCTTC. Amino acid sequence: CSARDRETNYGYTF.

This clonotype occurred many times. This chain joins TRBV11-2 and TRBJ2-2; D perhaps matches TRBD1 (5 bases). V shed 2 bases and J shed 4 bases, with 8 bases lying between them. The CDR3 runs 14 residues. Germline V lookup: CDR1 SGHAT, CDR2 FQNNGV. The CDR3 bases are TGTGCCAGCAGCTTACTTCAGGGCACCGGGGAGCTGTTTTTT. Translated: CASSLLQGTGELFF.

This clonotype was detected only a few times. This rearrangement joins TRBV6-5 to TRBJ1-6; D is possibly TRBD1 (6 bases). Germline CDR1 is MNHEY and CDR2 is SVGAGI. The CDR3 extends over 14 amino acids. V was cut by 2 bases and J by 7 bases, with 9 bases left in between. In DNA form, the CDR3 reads TGTGCCAGCAGTTACGGACAGAACAATTCACCCCTCCACTTT. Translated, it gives CASSYGQNNSPLHF.

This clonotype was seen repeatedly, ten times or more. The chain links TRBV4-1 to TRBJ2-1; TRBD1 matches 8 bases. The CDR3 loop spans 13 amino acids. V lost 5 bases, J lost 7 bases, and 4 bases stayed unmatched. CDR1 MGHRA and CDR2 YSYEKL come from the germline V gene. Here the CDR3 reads CASSARTGNEQFF. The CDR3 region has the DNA TGCGCCAGCAGCGCTCGGACAGGGAATGAGCAGTTCTTC.

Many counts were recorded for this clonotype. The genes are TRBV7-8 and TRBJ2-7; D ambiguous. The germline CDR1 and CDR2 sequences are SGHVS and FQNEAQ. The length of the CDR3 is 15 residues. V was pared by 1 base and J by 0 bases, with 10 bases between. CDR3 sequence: CASSLGPLLSYEQYF. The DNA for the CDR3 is TGTGCCAGCAGCTTAGGACCGCTTCTCTCCTACGAGCAGTACTTC.

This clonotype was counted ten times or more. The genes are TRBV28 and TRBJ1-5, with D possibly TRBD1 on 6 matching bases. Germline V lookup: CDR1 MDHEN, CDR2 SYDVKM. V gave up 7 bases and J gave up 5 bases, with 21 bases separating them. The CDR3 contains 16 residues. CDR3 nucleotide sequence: TGTGCCAGCACTTCTGGGGGACAAGGGTTTGATCAGCCCCAGCATTTT. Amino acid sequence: CASTSGGQGFDQPQHF.

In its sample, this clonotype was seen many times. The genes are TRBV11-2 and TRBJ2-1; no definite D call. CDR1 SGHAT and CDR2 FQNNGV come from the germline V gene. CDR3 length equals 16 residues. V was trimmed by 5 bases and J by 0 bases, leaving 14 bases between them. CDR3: CASSPLVASSYNEQFF. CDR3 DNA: TGTGCCAGCAGCCCCTTGGTGGCCAGCTCCTACAATGAGCAGTTCTTC.

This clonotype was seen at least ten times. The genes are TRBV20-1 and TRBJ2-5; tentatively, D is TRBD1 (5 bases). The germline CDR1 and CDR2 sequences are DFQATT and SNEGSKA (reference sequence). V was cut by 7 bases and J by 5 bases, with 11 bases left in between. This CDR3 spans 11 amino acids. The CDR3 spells CSGQITETQYF. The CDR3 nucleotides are TGCAGTGGACAGATAACGGAGACCCAGTACTTC.

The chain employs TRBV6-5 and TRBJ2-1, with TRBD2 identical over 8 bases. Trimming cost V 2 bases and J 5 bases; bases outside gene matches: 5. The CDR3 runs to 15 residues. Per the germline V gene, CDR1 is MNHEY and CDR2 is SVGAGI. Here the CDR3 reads CASSYDWREDNEQFF. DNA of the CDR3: TGTGCCAGCAGTTACGATTGGCGGGAGGACAATGAGCAGTTCTTC.

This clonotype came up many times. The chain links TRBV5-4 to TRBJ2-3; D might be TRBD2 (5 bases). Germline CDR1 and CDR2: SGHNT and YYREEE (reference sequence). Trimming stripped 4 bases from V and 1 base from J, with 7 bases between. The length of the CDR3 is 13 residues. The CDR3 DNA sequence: TGTGCCAGCAGCCTGGAGGGCACAGATACGCAGTATTTT. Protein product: CASSLEGTDTQYF.

CDR3 residues: CASSRPGLAGFNEQFF. The CDR3 coding sequence is TGTGCCAGCTCCCGGCCGGGACTAGCGGGATTTAATGAGCAGTTCTTC. The V gene is TRBV18, the J gene TRBJ2-1; 13 bases are a match to TRBD2. J was trimmed by 7 bases and V by 6 bases; bases with no gene match: 9. The germline CDR1 and CDR2 sequences are KGHSH and LQKENI. The CDR3 is made up of 16 amino acids.

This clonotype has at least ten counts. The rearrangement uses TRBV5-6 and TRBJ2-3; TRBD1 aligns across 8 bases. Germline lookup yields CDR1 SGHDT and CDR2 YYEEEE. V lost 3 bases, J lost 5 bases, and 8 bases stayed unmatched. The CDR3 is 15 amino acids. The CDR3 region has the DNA TGTGCCAGCAGCTCGTATCCAGGGGGCCTAGATACGCAGTATTTT. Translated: CASSSYPGGLDTQYF.

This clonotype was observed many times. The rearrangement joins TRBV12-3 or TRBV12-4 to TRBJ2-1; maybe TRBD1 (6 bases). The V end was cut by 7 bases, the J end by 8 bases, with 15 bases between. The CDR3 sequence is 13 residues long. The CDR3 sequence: CASISDSFDEQFF. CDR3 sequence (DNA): TGTGCCAGCATTTCGGACAGTTTCGATGAGCAGTTCTTC.

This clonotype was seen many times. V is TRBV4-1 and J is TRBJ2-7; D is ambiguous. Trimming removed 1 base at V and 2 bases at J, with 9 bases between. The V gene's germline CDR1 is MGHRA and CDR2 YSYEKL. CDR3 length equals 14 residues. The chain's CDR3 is CASSQVLLTYEQYF. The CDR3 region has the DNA TGCGCCAGCAGCCAAGTACTGCTAACCTACGAGCAGTACTTC.

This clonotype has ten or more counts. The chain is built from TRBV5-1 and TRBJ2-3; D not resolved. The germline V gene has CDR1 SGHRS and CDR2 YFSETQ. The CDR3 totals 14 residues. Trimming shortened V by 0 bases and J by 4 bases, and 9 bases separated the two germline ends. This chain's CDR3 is CASSLVDSSDTQYF. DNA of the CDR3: TGCGCCAGCAGCTTGGTAGATTCCTCAGATACGCAGTATTTT.

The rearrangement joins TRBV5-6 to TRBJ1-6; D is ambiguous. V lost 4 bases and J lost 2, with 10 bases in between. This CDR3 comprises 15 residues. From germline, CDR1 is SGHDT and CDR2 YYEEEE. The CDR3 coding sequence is TGTGCCAGCAGCGTCGCACCGACCTATAATTCACCCCTCCACTTT. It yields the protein CASSVAPTYNSPLHF.

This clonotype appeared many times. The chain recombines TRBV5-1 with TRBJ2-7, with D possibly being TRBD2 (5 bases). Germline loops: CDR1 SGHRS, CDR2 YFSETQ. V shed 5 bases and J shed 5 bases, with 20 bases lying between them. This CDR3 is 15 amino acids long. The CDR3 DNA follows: TGCGCCAGCAGTGGAGGCTCCAGCCGTGGGAACGAGCAGTACTTC. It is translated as CASSGGSSRGNEQYF.

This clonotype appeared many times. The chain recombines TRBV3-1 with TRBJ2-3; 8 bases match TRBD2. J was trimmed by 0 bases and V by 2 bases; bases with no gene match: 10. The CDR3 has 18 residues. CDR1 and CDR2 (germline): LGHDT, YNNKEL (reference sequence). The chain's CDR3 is CASSQKSGRTPSTDTQYF. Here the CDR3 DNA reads TGTGCCAGCAGCCAAAAAAGCGGGAGAACCCCTAGCACAGATACGCAGTATTTT.